One sample yielded the 28 T cell receptor beta chains listed below, sequenced in a study of cytomegalovirus exposure and HLA in healthy donors (dated by TCRdb to 2016 to 2017). Preparation of the library involved the immunoSEQ multiplex PCR assay. For the multiplex PCR, a mixture combining 60 forward primers for TCR Vbeta segments and 13 reverse primers for TCR Jbeta segments was used. Held by TCRdb, this immuneACCESS table contains in-frame sequences only and omits some clones. Under half of the omission traces to an unresolved V gene where checked; the cause of the rest is unknown. This sample lists about 120,000 clones; 60% to 85% were detected once. Together, the top ten hold around 4.9% of the sample. Sequenced: PBMCs. The source is a man aged 45 to 65 in good health and CMV-seropositive.

This clone appeared a single time. This chain connects TRBV7-2 to TRBJ2-3; D possibly corresponds to TRBD1 (6 bases). There are 16 residues in the CDR3. Germline CDR1 is SGHTA and CDR2 is FQGNSA. V gave up 5 bases and J gave up 0 bases, with 15 bases separating them. The CDR3 DNA follows: TGTGCCAGCAGCGACCTCGGACAGAGAAGCACAGATACGCAGTATTTT. This sequence encodes CASSDLGQRSTDTQYF.

The chain joins TRBV7-9 to TRBJ2-1; TRBD1 is a possible D gene (6 bases). Between the trimmed V and J ends, which lost 4 bases and 0 bases, there was a span of 10 bases. CDR3 size: 15 residues. Germline V CDR1 and CDR2: SEHNR, FQNEAQ (reference sequence). The CDR3 bases are TGTGCCAGCAGCTCTACAGGGAGCTCCTACAATGAGCAGTTCTTC. This sequence encodes CASSSTGSSYNEQFF.

The CDR3 loop is CASSPYGGGAVTEAFF. DNA for the CDR3: TGTGCCAGCAGCCCCTACGGGGGGGGCGCGGTGACTGAAGCTTTCTTT. The chain joins TRBV9 to TRBJ1-1; possible D gene TRBD1, 6 bases. With 4 bases removed from V and 5 bases from J, the gap between germline ends came to 21 bases. Germline loops: CDR1 SGDLS, CDR2 YYNGEE. There are 16 residues in the CDR3.

The sample holds a few counts of this clone. The V and J genes are TRBV19 and TRBJ1-4; D not resolved. The closer fit of TRBJ2-2 to the DNA end suggests the J call may be wrong. This CDR3 has 11 amino acids. Per germline, CDR1 LNHDA and CDR2 SQIVND (reference sequence). The CDR3 DNA reads as TGTGCCAGTAGTTCCGACAGGGAGCTGTTTTTT. Translated: CASSSDRELFF.

The chain is built from TRBV6-1 and TRBJ1-5; D unclear. The CDR3 has 14 residues. The V end was cut by 6 bases, the J end by 3 bases, with 12 bases between. The V gene's germline CDR1 is MNHNS and CDR2 SASEGT. The CDR3 here is CASSLPLSNQPQHF. CDR3 nucleotides: TGTGCCAGCAGCCTACCTCTCTCCAATCAGCCCCAGCATTTT.

This chain joins TRBV6-1 and TRBJ1-1; D might be TRBD1 (6 bases). The CDR3 covers 15 residues. Trimming cost V 0 bases and J 7 bases, with 15 bases left between them. Germline V gives CDR1 MNHNS, CDR2 SASEGT. The CDR3, as DNA: TGTGCCAGCAGTGAAGCGCGAACAGGGAGGGATGAAGCTTTCTTT. It is translated as CASSEARTGRDEAFF.

This chain connects TRBV28 to TRBJ1-1; 7 bases line up with TRBD1. After removal of 6 bases from V and 0 bases from J, the junction contained 10 bases not matched to a gene. The CDR3 is 16 residues long. Per the germline V gene, CDR1 is MDHEN and CDR2 is SYDVKM. Written as DNA, the CDR3 is TGTGCCAGCAGACCCTACAGGGGCGTAGTGAACACTGAAGCTTTCTTT. Translation: CASRPYRGVVNTEAFF.

The chain carries TRBV7-6 and TRBJ1-1; 7 nucleotides match TRBD1. V dropped 5 bases and J dropped 8; count of bases not matched to a gene: 5. Germline CDR1 is SGHVS and CDR2 is FNYEAQ. This CDR3 has 12 residues. CDR3 in amino acids: CASSPGGSEAFF. The CDR3, as DNA: TGTGCCAGCAGCCCAGGGGGATCCGAAGCTTTCTTT.

This clone was seen a few times. The chain links TRBV7-6 to TRBJ2-4; 8 bases are a match to TRBD1. The V gene end was trimmed by 2 bases and the J gene end by 7 bases; junction bases not matched to a gene: 4. Germline V CDR1 and CDR2: SGHVS, FNYEAQ. The CDR3 spans 14 residues. DNA of the CDR3: TGTGCCAGCAGCTTATCAGGGGGCCAGAACATTCAGTACTTC. The encoded protein is CASSLSGGQNIQYF.

This clone was seen once. The chain employs TRBV20-1 and TRBJ2-5, with D possibly being TRBD2 (5 bases). V lost 5 bases and J 9 bases, leaving 10 bases between the germline ends. Per the germline V gene, CDR1 is DFQATT and CDR2 is SNEGSKA (reference sequence). The CDR3 covers 10 residues. This CDR3 reads CSAAPGAQYF. CDR3 DNA sequence: TGCAGTGCTGCCCCCGGGGCCCAGTACTTC.

V is TRBV5-4 and J is TRBJ2-3, with TRBD2 matching 7 bases. The germline V gene encodes CDR1 SGHNT and CDR2 YYREEE (reference sequence). The CDR3 is 16 residues long. With 1 base clipped from V and 1 base from J, the junction kept 6 bases outside the gene matches. The CDR3 nucleotides are TGTGCCAGCAGCTTGCGACTAGCCTCGCGCACAGATACGCAGTATTTT. Its protein product is CASSLRLASRTDTQYF.

V is TRBV20-1 and J is TRBJ2-1, with D unclear. Germline V gene lookup returns CDR1 DFQATT and CDR2 SNEGSKA (reference sequence). Trimming removed 3 bases at V and 3 bases at J, with 3 bases between. CDR3 length equals 11 residues. The CDR3 region is CSASNYNEQFF. The CDR3 coding sequence is TGCAGTGCTAGTAACTACAATGAGCAGTTCTTC.

The chain has TRBV7-3 and TRBJ2-2, with D possibly being TRBD2 (7 bases). Germline-derived CDR1 and CDR2 are SGHTA and FQGTGA. V was pared by 0 bases and J by 6 bases, with 8 bases between. The CDR3 runs 14 residues. CDR3 DNA: TGTGCCAGCAGCTTAACGGGGGGGCCCGGGGAGCTGTTTTTT. Amino acid sequence: CASSLTGGPGELFF.

This clone has a handful of counts. V gene TRBV28 combines with J gene TRBJ1-2; 9 bases map to TRBD1. Germline V gene data show CDR1 as MDHEN and CDR2 as SYDVKM. V lost 2 bases to trimming and J lost 8 bases; unmatched junction nucleotides: 3. CDR3 length equals 13 residues. The CDR3 spells CASSLNRGLGYTF. The CDR3 bases are TGTGCCAGCAGTTTAAACAGGGGGCTGGGCTACACCTTC.

With respect to this clone: This sample also contains other DNA sequences that code for the same CDR3. V is TRBV6-1 and J is TRBJ1-5; tentative D call: TRBD1 (6 bases). With 2 bases removed from V and 2 bases from J, the gap between germline ends came to 7 bases. The CDR3 contains 14 residues. Per germline, CDR1 MNHNS and CDR2 SASEGT. CDR3 region: CASSESGGNQPQHF. CDR3 bases: TGTGCCAGCAGTGAATCAGGGGGCAATCAGCCCCAGCATTTT.

The rearrangement links TRBV6-1 to TRBJ2-7; D uncertain. The CDR3 is made up of 13 amino acids. The germline CDR1 and CDR2 sequences are MNHNS and SASEGT. The V and J ends lost 10 bases and 5 bases respectively, with 18 bases between them. CDR3 in DNA: TGTGCCACCCGCGGAAACTCTAAGGACGAGCAGTACTTC. This translates into CATRGNSKDEQYF.

The V call is TRBV2, the J call TRBJ1-1; the D gene is possibly TRBD1 (6 bases). V was pared by 7 bases and J by 11 bases, with 14 bases between. This CDR3 has 11 amino acids. Germline loops: CDR1 SNHLY, CDR2 FYNNEI. The CDR3 DNA reads TGTGCCAGCAAAAGGGACACCGAGGCTTTCTTT. This sequence encodes CASKRDTEAFF.

The chain is built from TRBV6-4 and TRBJ2-7; weak D call: TRBD1 (5 bases). The CDR3 sequence is 14 residues long. Trimming took 3 bases from V and 5 from J, leaving 14 bases between them. Germline V gene sequence: CDR1 MRHNA, CDR2 SNTAGT. CDR3 in DNA: TGTGCCAGCAGTGATTTTAGGGAAGGGGACGAGCAGTACTTC. It is translated as CASSDFREGDEQYF.

This chain joins TRBV15 and TRBJ2-1, with 11 positions matching TRBD1. V lost 1 base, J lost 9 bases, and 5 bases stayed unmatched. CDR1 is LNHNV, CDR2 YYDKDF, per germline (reference sequence). The CDR3 consists of 15 residues. This chain's CDR3 is CATSRGGQGVTEQFF. DNA of the CDR3: TGTGCCACCAGCAGAGGGGGACAGGGGGTGACTGAGCAGTTCTTC.

CDR3 DNA: TGTGCCAGCCGACTAGCGGGGATAGGTACAGATACGCAGTATTTT. This codes for CASRLAGIGTDTQYF. The J gene is TRBJ2-3, the V gene TRBV27; 11 bases fit TRBD2. Germline CDR1 and CDR2: MNHEY and SMNVEV (reference sequence). Losses at the gene ends were 8 bases for V and 3 bases for J; bases not matched to a gene: 7. The CDR3 is made up of 15 amino acids.

This clone is a singleton in its sample. The rearrangement joins TRBV6-5 to TRBJ2-2; possibly TRBD2 for D (5 bases). The V gene's germline CDR1 is MNHEY and CDR2 SVGAGI. Trimming left V 7 bases short and J 3 bases short, with 12 bases between. The length of the CDR3 is 14 residues. The CDR3 sequence: CASTRGMYTGELFF. CDR3 bases: TGTGCCAGCACTCGGGGAATGTACACCGGGGAGCTGTTTTTT.

The rearrangement links TRBV7-9 to TRBJ2-3; TRBD1 aligns across 9 bases. The V gene's germline CDR1 is SEHNR and CDR2 FQNEAQ (reference sequence). The CDR3 is made up of 15 amino acids. V lost 7 bases, J lost 2 bases, and 7 bases stayed unmatched. CDR3 loop: CASTTGTGSTDTQYF. The CDR3 DNA follows: TGTGCCAGCACCACCGGGACAGGGTCCACAGATACGCAGTATTTT.

CDR3 protein: CASSIGLAVGGEQFF. DNA of the CDR3: TGTGCCAGTAGTATAGGACTAGCGGTGGGCGGTGAGCAGTTCTTC. The genes are TRBV19 and TRBJ2-1; 9 bases are a match to TRBD2. The V segment lost 1 base and the J segment 9 bases; nucleotides outside the gene matches: 7. The CDR3 sequence is 15 residues long. Germline values: CDR1 LNHDA, CDR2 SQIVND (reference sequence).

V is TRBV7-2 and J is TRBJ1-1; 8 bases line up with TRBD1. J lost 11 bases, V lost 5 bases, and 7 bases had no gene match. Germline values: CDR1 SGHTA, CDR2 FQGNSA. The CDR3 has 12 amino acids. The CDR3, as DNA: TGTGCCAGCAGCGTCCAGGGGGCAGGTGCTTTCTTT. It is translated as CASSVQGAGAFF.

This sequence joins TRBV7-2 and TRBJ2-7; 7 positions match TRBD2. The CDR3 has 15 residues. CDR1 SGHTA and CDR2 FQGNSA come from the germline V gene. The V segment lost 3 bases and the J segment 1 base; nucleotides outside the gene matches: 6. This CDR3 reads CASSFILASSYEQYF. As DNA, the CDR3 is TGTGCCAGCAGCTTTATACTAGCGTCTTCCTACGAGCAGTACTTC.

The chain uses TRBV5-4 and TRBJ1-2; D is undetermined. The CDR3 contains 13 residues. V shed 0 bases and J shed 6 bases, with 9 bases lying between them. Germline values: CDR1 SGHNT, CDR2 YYREEE (reference sequence). The DNA for the CDR3 is TGTGCCAGCAGCTTGGAGACCGGGAATGGCTACACCTTC. As protein: CASSLETGNGYTF.

The gene calls are TRBV6-1 and TRBJ1-3; D is unresolved. Trimming removed 0 bases at V and 7 bases at J, with 7 bases between. CDR3 length: 13 residues. CDR1 and CDR2 from the germline V gene are MNHNS and SASEGT. The CDR3 DNA sequence: TGTGCCAGCAGTGAAGCCGGACTGAACACCATATATTTT. This codes for CASSEAGLNTIYF.

A single count supports this clone. This chain uses TRBV28 with TRBJ1-2, with D maybe TRBD1 (5 bases). V lost 3 bases and J 4 bases, leaving 9 bases between the germline ends. The CDR3 sequence is 13 residues long. The germline V gene has CDR1 MDHEN and CDR2 SYDVKM. CDR3 region: CASSFGGLYGYTF. CDR3 coding DNA: TGTGCCAGCAGTTTCGGGGGTCTCTATGGCTACACCTTC.